This TCR beta chain was identified during a study of shared clonotypes between healthy human individuals. Study details: The composition of the donors was a couple of women and a few men aged 18 to 49. Study-wide results and limits: Generally, naive subsets came out with larger estimated richness than memory subsets.

This CDR3 comprises 13 residues. Trimming shortened V by 4 bases and J by 3 bases, and 9 bases separated the two germline ends. CDR1 and CDR2 (germline): MNHNS, SASEGT. TCRdb's table, derived via immunoSEQ multiplex PCR, lists solely in-frame clones and lacks some. Of approximately 320,000 clones listed, around 86% were seen once; the top ten hold roughly 16%. This clone was detected only once. Its antigen is still unknown. Sequencing was done on a sample of memory CD8+ T cells sorted from blood. Subset denoted: CD45RO+ cells pooled with CCR7-negative TemRA cells. V is TRBV6-1 and J is TRBJ1-1, with D possibly being TRBD1 (5 bases). This TCR was recovered from a man younger than 35 in good health. This chain's CDR3 is CASSVGPYTEAFF. The CDR3 DNA is TGTGCCAGCAGTGTGGGGCCATACACTGAAGCTTTCTTT.